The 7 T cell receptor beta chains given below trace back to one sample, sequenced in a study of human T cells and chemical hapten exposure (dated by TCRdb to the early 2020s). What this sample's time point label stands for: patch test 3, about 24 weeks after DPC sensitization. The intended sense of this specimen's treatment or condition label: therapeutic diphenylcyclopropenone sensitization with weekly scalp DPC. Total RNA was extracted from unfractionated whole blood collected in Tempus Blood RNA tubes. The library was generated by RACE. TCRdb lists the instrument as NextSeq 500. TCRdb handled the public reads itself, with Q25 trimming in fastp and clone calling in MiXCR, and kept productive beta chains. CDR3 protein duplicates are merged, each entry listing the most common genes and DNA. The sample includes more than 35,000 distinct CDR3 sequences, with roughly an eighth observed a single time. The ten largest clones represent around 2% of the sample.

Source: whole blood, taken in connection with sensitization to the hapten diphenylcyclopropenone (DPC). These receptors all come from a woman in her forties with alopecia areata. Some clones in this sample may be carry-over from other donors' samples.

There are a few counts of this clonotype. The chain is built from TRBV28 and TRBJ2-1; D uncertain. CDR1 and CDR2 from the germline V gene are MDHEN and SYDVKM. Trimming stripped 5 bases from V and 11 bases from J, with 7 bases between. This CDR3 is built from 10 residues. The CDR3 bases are TGTGCCAGCAGTGCCCAGCAGCAGTTCTTC. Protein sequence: CASSAQQQFF.

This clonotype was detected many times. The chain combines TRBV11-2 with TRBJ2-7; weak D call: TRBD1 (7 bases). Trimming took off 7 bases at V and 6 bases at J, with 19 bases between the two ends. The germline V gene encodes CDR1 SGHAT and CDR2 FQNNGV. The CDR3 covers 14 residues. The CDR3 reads CASTLQGGTSEQYF. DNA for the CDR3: TGTGCCAGCACCCTCCAGGGGGGAACGAGCGAGCAGTACTTC.

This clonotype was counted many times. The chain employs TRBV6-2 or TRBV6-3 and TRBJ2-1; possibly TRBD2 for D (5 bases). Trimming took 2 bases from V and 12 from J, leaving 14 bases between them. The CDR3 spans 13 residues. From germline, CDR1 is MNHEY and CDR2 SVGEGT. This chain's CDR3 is CASSYRRGAVQFF. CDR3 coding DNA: TGTGCCAGCAGTTACCGCCGGGGAGCAGTGCAGTTCTTC.

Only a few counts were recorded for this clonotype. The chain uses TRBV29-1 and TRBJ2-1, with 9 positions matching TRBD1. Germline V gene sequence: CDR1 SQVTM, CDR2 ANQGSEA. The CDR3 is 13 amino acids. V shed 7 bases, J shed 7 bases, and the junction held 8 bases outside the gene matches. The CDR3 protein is CSDSPGQGNEQFF. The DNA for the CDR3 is TGCAGCGATAGTCCGGGACAGGGTAATGAGCAGTTCTTC.

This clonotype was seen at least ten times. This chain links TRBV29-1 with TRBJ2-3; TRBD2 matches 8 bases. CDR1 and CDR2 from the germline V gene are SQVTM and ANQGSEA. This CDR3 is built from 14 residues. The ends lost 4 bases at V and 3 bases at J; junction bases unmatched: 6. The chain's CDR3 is CSVGLLAGTDTQYF. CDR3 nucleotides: TGCAGCGTTGGTTTGTTAGCGGGAACAGATACGCAGTATTTT.

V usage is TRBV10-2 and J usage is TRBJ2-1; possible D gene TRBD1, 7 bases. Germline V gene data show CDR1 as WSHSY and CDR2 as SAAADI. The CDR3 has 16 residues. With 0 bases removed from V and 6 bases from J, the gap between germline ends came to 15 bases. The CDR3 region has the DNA TGCGCCAGCAGTGAGTCGGCGGGCCAGGGGGGCAATGAGCAGTTCTTC. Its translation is CASSESAGQGGNEQFF.

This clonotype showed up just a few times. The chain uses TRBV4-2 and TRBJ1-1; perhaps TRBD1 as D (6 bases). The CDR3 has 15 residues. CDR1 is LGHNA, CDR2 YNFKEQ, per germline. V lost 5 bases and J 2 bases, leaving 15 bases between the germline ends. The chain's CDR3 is CASSGGAYLNTEAFF. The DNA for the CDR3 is TGTGCCAGCAGCGGGGGGGCGTACCTTAACACTGAAGCTTTCTTT.